The clone carrying this T cell receptor (beta chain) turned up a few times. The sample comes from a study of control samples from healthy donors and cancer patients. The method was immunoSEQ multiplex PCR; TCRdb's version includes in-frame clones alone and lacks a portion of them. This sample has approximately 150,000 clones, with 95% to 96% found just once. The V gene's germline CDR1 is MNHNS and CDR2 SASEGT. The CDR3 length is 18 residues. Trimming took 4 bases from V and 5 from J, leaving 23 bases between them. V gene TRBV6-1 combines with J gene TRBJ1-4; D gene ambiguous. The sequenced material came from blood. The TCR sequence derives from a woman in her twenties or thirties in good health. This CDR3 is CASSVGMSSWSQNEKLFF. CDR3 in DNA: TGTGCCAGCAGTGTCGGTATGTCGTCTTGGTCTCAGAATGAAAAACTGTTTTTT.